The rows below give T cell receptor beta chains drawn from one sample of a study of regulatory T cells in long-lasting Graves disease. TCRdb ran MiXCR on the multiplex PCR reads and lists one entry per CDR3 protein. The top ten hold about two fifths of the sample, which has approximately 310,000 distinct CDR3 sequences, roughly 18% seen once. Sample: peripheral blood mononuclear cells (PBMCs), taken at new diagnosis, from a patient treated with antithyroid drugs. The receptors here all came from a female donor with Graves disease. The CDR3 runs from the conserved cysteine through the conserved F or W. A D gene is named only where the DNA matches it firmly. Clone size is stated in some rows and not others, as once, few, many or a class when expanded.

V: TRBV29-1
size: many
D: TRBD2
J: TRBJ2-4
DNA: TGCAGCGTTGAAGGTCTAGCGGGAGACAGAGACATTCAGTACTTC
CDR3: CSVEGLAGDRDIQYF

V: TRBV19
size: NA
D: NA
J: TRBJ2-3
DNA: TGTGCCAACCCCTCAGGCGCAGACCACACAGATACGCAGTATTTT
CDR3: CANPSGADHTDTQYF

V: TRBV28
size: few
D: NA
J: TRBJ2-7
DNA: TGTGCCAGCAGATCAGGGGGGCTTTACGAGCAGTACTTC
CDR3: CASRSGGLYEQYF

V: TRBV12-3/TRBV12-4
size: many
D: NA
J: TRBJ1-1
DNA: TGTGCCAGCAAAGGGACCGACTGGAGGATCGCTTTCTTT
CDR3: CASKGTDWRIAFF

V: TRBV30
size: NA
D: TRBD2
J: TRBJ2-1
DNA: TGTGCCTGGACTAGCGGGAGACCCTATGAGCAGTTCTTC
CDR3: CAWTSGRPYEQFF

V: TRBV11-2
size: many
D: NA
J: TRBJ2-7
DNA: TGTGCCAGCAGGTCCGGGTGGGAGCCATACTACGAGCAGTACTTC
CDR3: CASRSGWEPYYEQYF

V: TRBV19
size: NA
D: NA
J: TRBJ1-6
DNA: TGTGCCAGTAGTATAGATCGGAACTTGGGTGGGGGATCACCCCTCCACTTT
CDR3: CASSIDRNLGGGSPLHF

V: TRBV9
size: many
D: NA
J: TRBJ1-2
DNA: TGTGCCAGCAGCGTAGGACACAGGGAAACGGCATATGGCTACACCTTC
CDR3: CASSVGHRETAYGYTF

V: TRBV11-3
size: many
D: NA
J: TRBJ1-3
DNA: TGTGCCAGCAGCCTCGAACCCCAAGTCTCTGGAAACACCATATATTTT
CDR3: CASSLEPQVSGNTIYF

V: TRBV11-2
size: few
D: NA
J: TRBJ1-5
DNA: TGTGCCAGCAGCTTAGGGGCAGGGACAATGGGGGTAGATCAGCCCCAGCATTTT
CDR3: CASSLGAGTMGVDQPQHF

V: TRBV2
size: many
D: TRBD2
J: TRBJ2-7
DNA: TGTGCCAGCGGAACTAGCGGGAGTTACGAGCAGTACTTC
CDR3: CASGTSGSYEQYF

V: TRBV13
size: few
D: TRBD2
J: TRBJ2-7
DNA: TGTGCCAGCAGCTTGGAATCATGGGCCGGGGGGTTTTACTCCTACGAGCAGTACTTC
CDR3: CASSLESWAGGFYSYEQYF

V: TRBV11-2
size: NA
D: TRBD1
J: TRBJ1-1
DNA: TGTGCCAGCAGCTTACTGGGACAGGGTTTGAACACTGAAGCTTTCTTT
CDR3: CASSLLGQGLNTEAFF

V: TRBV29-1
size: many
D: TRBD1
J: TRBJ1-2
DNA: TGCAGCGTTGAATACAGGGGGTTCGGCTACACCTTC
CDR3: CSVEYRGFGYTF

V: TRBV20-1
size: few
D: TRBD2
J: TRBJ2-1
DNA: TGCAGTGCTAGAGGTAGGGCTAGCGGGAGCAATGAGCAGTTCTTC
CDR3: CSARGRASGSNEQFF

V: TRBV3-1
size: many
D: NA
J: TRBJ2-1
DNA: TGTGCCAGCAGCCAAGTTCGCAATGAGCAGTTCTTC
CDR3: CASSQVRNEQFF

V: TRBV7-3
size: many
D: TRBD2
J: TRBJ2-3
DNA: TGTGCCAGCAGCCAACGCCTAGCGGGGTATTTCACAGATACGCAGTATTTT
CDR3: CASSQRLAGYFTDTQYF

V: TRBV19
size: many
D: TRBD1
J: TRBJ2-1
DNA: TGTGCCAGTAGTATGGACAGGGGGCGGGAGCAGTTCTTC
CDR3: CASSMDRGREQFF

V: TRBV28
size: many
D: NA
J: TRBJ2-7
DNA: TGTGCCAGCAGCCCCGTCGGACAGACTCGGCAGTACTTC
CDR3: CASSPVGQTRQYF

V: TRBV11-2
size: many
D: NA
J: TRBJ2-1
DNA: TGTGCCAGCAGCCCCGACGGTCGCTACAATGAGCAGTTCTTC
CDR3: CASSPDGRYNEQFF

V: TRBV6-1
size: few
D: NA
J: TRBJ2-7
DNA: TGTGCCAGCAGTGGCCTGGCCGGGAGCGGCGACGAGCAGTACTTC
CDR3: CASSGLAGSGDEQYF

V: TRBV28
size: NA
D: NA
J: TRBJ1-4
DNA: TGTGCCAGCAGTTCAAGGTGGGAGGGGGAAAAACTGTTTTTT
CDR3: CASSSRWEGEKLFF

V: TRBV5-4
size: many
D: TRBD2
J: TRBJ2-7
DNA: TGTGCCTCGAGCAACAGCGGGAGAGGTTTGTCCTACGAGCAGTACTTC
CDR3: CASSNSGRGLSYEQYF

V: TRBV5-8
size: NA
D: NA
J: TRBJ1-5
DNA: TGTGCCAGCAGCCTCGAACAGGGATCGAATCAGCCCCAGCATTTT
CDR3: CASSLEQGSNQPQHF

V: TRBV2
size: many
D: TRBD2
J: TRBJ2-3
DNA: TGTGCCAGCAGAGGAGGACTAGCTAGCACAGATACGCAGTATTTT
CDR3: CASRGGLASTDTQYF

V: TRBV12-3/TRBV12-4
size: many
D: TRBD1
J: TRBJ2-7
DNA: TGTGCCAGCAGTACCCGGGACAGGGGAGACGAGCAGTACTTC
CDR3: CASSTRDRGDEQYF

V: TRBV5-1
size: NA
D: NA
J: TRBJ1-6
DNA: TGCGCCAGCAGCTTGGTGGCAGGGGATTCACCCCTCCACTTT
CDR3: CASSLVAGDSPLHF

V: TRBV27
size: many
D: NA
J: TRBJ2-7
DNA: TGTGCCAGCAGTTTCACCGGAGCGGTAGGCTCCTACGAGCAGTACTTC
CDR3: CASSFTGAVGSYEQYF

V: TRBV27
size: many
D: NA
J: TRBJ2-7
DNA: TGTGCGACAGGTTTAGAGGGGGCCTACGAGCAGTACTTC
CDR3: CATGLEGAYEQYF

V: TRBV28
size: many
D: NA
J: TRBJ2-1
DNA: TGTGCCAGCAGTTTTTCCCTCCGGGGGCTGAAGGTGACCTCCTACAATGAGCAGTTCTTC
CDR3: CASSFSLRGLKVTSYNEQFF

V: TRBV7-9
size: few
D: NA
J: TRBJ1-1
DNA: TGTGCCAGCAGCTTAACGTTTCGGCGTCAGATGAACACTGAAGCTTTCTTT
CDR3: CASSLTFRRQMNTEAFF

V: TRBV9
size: many
D: TRBD2
J: TRBJ2-3
DNA: TGTGCCAGCAGCGTAGGGGCTAAAGGGCTAGCGGGAGTGAGAGATACGCAGTATTTT
CDR3: CASSVGAKGLAGVRDTQYF

V: TRBV19
size: NA
D: TRBD1
J: TRBJ2-1
DNA: TGTGCCAGTAGTGACAGGGGGCAGGATGAGCAGTTCTTC
CDR3: CASSDRGQDEQFF

V: TRBV30
size: NA
D: NA
J: TRBJ1-1
DNA: TGTGCCTGGAGTCTTTCATCTTTGCAGGGGCGGCCTGAAGCTTTCTTT
CDR3: CAWSLSSLQGRPEAFF

V: TRBV29-1
size: few
D: TRBD2
J: TRBJ2-3
DNA: TGCAGCGGCGGGGGACGCACAGATACGCAGTATTTT
CDR3: CSGGGRTDTQYF

V: TRBV6-1
size: many
D: NA
J: TRBJ1-2
DNA: TGTGCCAGCAGTGAGGCAGTCACTAACTATGGCTACACCTTC
CDR3: CASSEAVTNYGYTF

V: TRBV28
size: many
D: TRBD1
J: TRBJ1-1
DNA: TGTGCCAGCAGTTCCGACAGGGGTTCCACTGAAGCTTTCTTT
CDR3: CASSSDRGSTEAFF

V: TRBV9
size: NA
D: TRBD2
J: TRBJ2-7
DNA: TGTGCCAGCAGCGGCGCGGGGGCCTACGAGCAGTACTTC
CDR3: CASSGAGAYEQYF

V: TRBV6-2/TRBV6-3
size: NA
D: NA
J: TRBJ2-1
DNA: TGTGCCAGCAGTTCTTTAGCTACTGAGCAGTTCTTC
CDR3: CASSSLATEQFF

V: TRBV30
size: many
D: NA
J: TRBJ1-2
DNA: TGTGCCTGGAGCCCCGGGGGGGGGGCATTCTATGGCTACACCTTC
CDR3: CAWSPGGGAFYGYTF

V: TRBV30
size: many
D: NA
J: TRBJ2-7
DNA: TGTGCCTGGAGTACAGGGACCTACGAGCAGTACTTC
CDR3: CAWSTGTYEQYF

V: TRBV7-2
size: NA
D: NA
J: TRBJ2-2
DNA: TGTGCCAGCAGCGAAATAAGGGGTGCCGGGGAGCTGTTTTTT
CDR3: CASSEIRGAGELFF

V: TRBV19
size: NA
D: NA
J: TRBJ1-5
DNA: TGTGCCAGTACTCGTGCAGGGGTCGCTAGCAATCAGCCCCAGCATTTT
CDR3: CASTRAGVASNQPQHF

V: TRBV12-5
size: many
D: TRBD1
J: TRBJ1-1
DNA: TGTGCTAGTGGATCAGGGGGCTCTGAAGCTTTCTTT
CDR3: CASGSGGSEAFF

V: TRBV7-3
size: many
D: NA
J: TRBJ2-7
DNA: TGTGCCAGCTCACGGGGCGAGACCTACGAGCAGTACTTC
CDR3: CASSRGETYEQYF

V: TRBV5-1
size: few
D: NA
J: TRBJ1-1
DNA: TGCGCCAGCAGCTTCCTCGAGCCAAAAGGAGGAGCTTTCTTT
CDR3: CASSFLEPKGGAFF

V: TRBV12-3/TRBV12-4
size: many
D: NA
J: TRBJ2-5
DNA: TGTGCCAGCAGTGAGGACAGATCGGAGACCCAGTACTTC
CDR3: CASSEDRSETQYF

V: TRBV6-8
size: many
D: NA
J: TRBJ2-7
DNA: TGTGCCAGCAGTTATGATGCATCGGGGAATCTCTACGAGCAGTACTTC
CDR3: CASSYDASGNLYEQYF

V: TRBV5-1
size: many
D: TRBD2
J: TRBJ2-1
DNA: TGCGCCAGCAGGTCCGGGACTAGTTCGAATGAGCAGTTCTTC
CDR3: CASRSGTSSNEQFF

V: TRBV5-1
size: many
D: TRBD2
J: TRBJ2-1
DNA: TGCGCCAGCAGCTTCGGGCTAGCGGGAGAGGGTGAGCAGTTCTTC
CDR3: CASSFGLAGEGEQFF

V: TRBV2
size: many
D: NA
J: TRBJ2-2
DNA: TGTGCCGTTCGCAGGGGTATCAGGACTAGTTCCGGCGGGGAGCTGTTTTTT
CDR3: CAVRRGIRTSSGGELFF

V: TRBV25-1
size: NA
D: NA
J: TRBJ2-1
DNA: TGTGCCAGCAGTGATCACAGGGACGGGGGCAAGTTCTTC
CDR3: CASSDHRDGGKFF